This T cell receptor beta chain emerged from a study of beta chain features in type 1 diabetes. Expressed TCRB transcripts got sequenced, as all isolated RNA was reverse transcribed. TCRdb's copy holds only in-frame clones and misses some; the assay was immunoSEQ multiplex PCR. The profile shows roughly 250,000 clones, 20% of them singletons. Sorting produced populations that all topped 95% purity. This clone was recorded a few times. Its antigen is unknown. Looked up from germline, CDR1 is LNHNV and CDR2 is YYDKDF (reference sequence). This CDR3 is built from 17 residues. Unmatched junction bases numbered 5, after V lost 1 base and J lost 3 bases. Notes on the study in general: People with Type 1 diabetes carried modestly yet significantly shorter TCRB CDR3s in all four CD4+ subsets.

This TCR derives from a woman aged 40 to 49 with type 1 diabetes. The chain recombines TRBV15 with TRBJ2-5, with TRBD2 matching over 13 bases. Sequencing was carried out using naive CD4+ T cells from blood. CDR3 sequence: CATSRAGLAGVKETQYF. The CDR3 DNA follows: TGTGCCACCAGCAGAGCCGGACTAGCGGGGGTTAAAGAGACCCAGTACTTC.